These 12 T cell receptor beta chains were all obtained from the same sample, sequenced in a study of blood T cell repertoires in COVID-19. Generated by immunoSEQ multiplex PCR, the TCRdb table keeps only in-frame clones and is missing some. The sample records some 80,000 clones, about 83% being singletons. The specimen sequenced was peripheral blood. Receptors were obtained from a middle-aged man with acute or convalescent COVID-19.

This clone was detected a few times. The chain has TRBV27 and TRBJ2-3; 9 bases agree with TRBD1. Germline lookup yields CDR1 MNHEY and CDR2 SMNVEV (reference sequence). The CDR3 consists of 15 residues. J was trimmed by 7 bases and V by 0 bases; bases with no gene match: 5. The CDR3 bases are TGTGCCAGCAGTTTATCGAAGGACAGGGGACATACGCAGTATTTT. This gives the protein CASSLSKDRGHTQYF.

The chain links TRBV7-2 to TRBJ2-1; D unresolved. V was cut by 1 base and J by 6 bases, with 7 bases left in between. Per the germline V gene, CDR1 is SGHTA and CDR2 is FQGNSA. The CDR3 runs 13 residues. The CDR3 nucleotides are TGTGCCAGCAGCTTAGGGTTGGCCAATGAGCAGTTCTTC. As protein: CASSLGLANEQFF.

Written as DNA, the CDR3 is TGTGCCAGCAGTATACACAGTACCGGGGAGCTGTTTTTT. Protein product: CASSIHSTGELFF. The chain links TRBV12-3 or TRBV12-4 to TRBJ2-2, with no clear D. With 5 bases removed from V and 5 bases from J, the gap between germline ends came to 9 bases. The CDR3 totals 13 residues.

This chain uses TRBV11-2 with TRBJ2-1, with TRBD2 as a possible D gene (5 bases). CDR1 and CDR2 (germline): SGHAT, FQNNGV. Trimming shortened V by 1 base and J by 8 bases, and 9 bases separated the two germline ends. The CDR3 covers 13 residues. The CDR3 reads CASSLGNGDEQFF. CDR3 bases: TGTGCCAGCAGCTTAGGGAACGGGGATGAGCAGTTCTTC. Complete variable domain (other parts from reference TRBV11-2 and TRBJ2-1): EAGVAQSPRYKIIEKRQSVAFWCNPISGHATLYWYQQILGQGPKLLIQFQNNGVVDDSQLPKDRFSAERLKGVDSTLKIQPAKLEDSAVYLCASSLGNGDEQFFGPGTRLTVL.

The rearrangement links TRBV5-4 to TRBJ2-1; 9 bases match TRBD1. Per the germline V gene, CDR1 is SGHNT and CDR2 is YYREEE (reference sequence). Unmatched junction bases numbered 14, after V lost 6 bases and J lost 7 bases. The CDR3 covers 16 residues. CDR3 sequence: CASNTDLDRGLNEQFF. CDR3 DNA sequence: TGTGCCAGCAATACGGACTTAGACAGGGGGTTGAATGAGCAGTTCTTC.

The chain combines TRBV4-3 with TRBJ1-2; 8 bases agree with TRBD1. Germline CDR1 and CDR2: LGHNA and YSLEER. V lost 0 bases, J lost 4 bases, and 7 bases stayed unmatched. The CDR3 length is 16 residues. The CDR3 coding sequence is TGCGCCAGCAGCCAAGAGGGGCAGGACAGGGTCTATGGCTACACCTTC. Protein: CASSQEGQDRVYGYTF.

A single count supports this clone. The rearrangement uses TRBV6-6 and TRBJ1-1; D ambiguous. Germline V gene sequence: CDR1 MNHNY, CDR2 SVGAGI (reference sequence). This CDR3 has 14 residues. The V end was cut by 5 bases, the J end by 2 bases, with 12 bases between. CDR3 sequence reads: CASSPGGSNTEAFF. The CDR3 DNA reads as TGTGCCAGCAGTCCTGGAGGATCTAACACTGAAGCTTTCTTT.

The J gene is TRBJ1-5, the V gene TRBV6-2 or TRBV6-3, with TRBD1 matching 10 bases. Germline V lookup: CDR1 MNHEY, CDR2 SVGEGT. The CDR3 loop spans 17 amino acids. Unmatched junction bases numbered 10, after V lost 6 bases and J lost 2 bases. This chain's CDR3 is CASRPRQGAGGNQPQHF. CDR3 DNA: TGTGCCAGCAGACCTCGACAGGGGGCAGGCGGCAATCAGCCCCAGCATTTT.

The chain combines TRBV7-9 with TRBJ1-2; a weak D match, TRBD1 (6 bases). Germline V lookup: CDR1 SEHNR, CDR2 FQNEAQ (reference sequence). This CDR3 has 16 residues. The V end was cut by 5 bases, the J end by 1 base, with 17 bases between. The CDR3 coding sequence is TGTGCCAGCAGCACAACCGGGACAACGTTTAACTATGGCTACACCTTC. Amino acids: CASSTTGTTFNYGYTF.

The J gene is TRBJ1-2, the V gene TRBV19, with D possibly TRBD1 on 6 matching bases. CDR3 length: 12 residues. Per the germline V gene, CDR1 is LNHDA and CDR2 is SQIVND (reference sequence). Trimming took off 10 bases at V and 6 bases at J, with 15 bases between the two ends. The CDR3 is CATSRGGDGYTF. The CDR3 DNA is TGTGCCACTTCGAGGGGGGGGGATGGCTACACCTTC.

The chain uses TRBV7-9 and TRBJ2-5, with D maybe TRBD1 (5 bases). In germline, CDR1 is SEHNR, CDR2 FQNEAQ (reference sequence). Deletions cut 5 bases from V and 2 bases from J, with 9 bases between. This CDR3 spans 13 amino acids. In DNA, the CDR3 is TGTGCCAGCAGCAGCGACAGTCAAGAGACCCAGTACTTC. This encodes CASSSDSQETQYF.

As for this clone: The same CDR3 is also encoded by other DNA sequences in this sample. The chain uses TRBV5-5 and TRBJ1-2, with D hard to call. CDR1 SGHKS and CDR2 YYEKEE come from the germline V gene (reference sequence). The CDR3 loop spans 13 amino acids. Trimming removed 0 bases at V and 4 bases at J, with 7 bases between. In DNA form, the CDR3 reads TGTGCCAGCAGCTTGGGTGGACTCTATGGCTACACCTTC. It is translated as CASSLGGLYGYTF.